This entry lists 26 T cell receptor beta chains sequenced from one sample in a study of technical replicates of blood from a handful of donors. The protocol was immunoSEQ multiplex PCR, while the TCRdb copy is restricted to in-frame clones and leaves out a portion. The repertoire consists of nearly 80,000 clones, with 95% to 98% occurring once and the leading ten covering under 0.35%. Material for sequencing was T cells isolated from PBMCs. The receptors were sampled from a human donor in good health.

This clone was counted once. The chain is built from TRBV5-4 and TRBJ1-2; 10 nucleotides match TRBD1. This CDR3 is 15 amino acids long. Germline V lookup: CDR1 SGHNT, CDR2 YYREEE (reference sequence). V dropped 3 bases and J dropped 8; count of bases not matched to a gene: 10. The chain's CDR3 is CASSSHPGTGAGYTF. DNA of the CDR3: TGTGCCAGCAGCTCCCATCCCGGGACAGGGGCCGGCTACACCTTC.

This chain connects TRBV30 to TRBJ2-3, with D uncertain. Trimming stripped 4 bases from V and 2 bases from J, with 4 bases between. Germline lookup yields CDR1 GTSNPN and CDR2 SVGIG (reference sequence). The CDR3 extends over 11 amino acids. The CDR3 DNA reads TGTGCCTGGACCCACACAGATACGCAGTATTTT. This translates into CAWTHTDTQYF.

The CDR3 DNA follows: TGCAGCGTTGAACTAGCGGGATCTTTTTACTCCTACAATGAGCAGTTCTTC. It translates to CSVELAGSFYSYNEQFF. The chain recombines TRBV29-1 with TRBJ2-1, with 9 bases fitting TRBD2. The length of the CDR3 is 17 residues. Per the germline V gene, CDR1 is SQVTM and CDR2 is ANQGSEA. V was pared by 2 bases and J by 0 bases, with 8 bases of the junction left unmatched.

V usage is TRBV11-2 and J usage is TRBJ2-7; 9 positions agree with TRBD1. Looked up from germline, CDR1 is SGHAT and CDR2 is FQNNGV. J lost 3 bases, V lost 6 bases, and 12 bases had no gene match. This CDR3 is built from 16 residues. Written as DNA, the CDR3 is TGTGCCAGCAGTGGGGGCGTTGGGACAGGGAACTACGAGCAGTACTTC. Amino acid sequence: CASSGGVGTGNYEQYF.

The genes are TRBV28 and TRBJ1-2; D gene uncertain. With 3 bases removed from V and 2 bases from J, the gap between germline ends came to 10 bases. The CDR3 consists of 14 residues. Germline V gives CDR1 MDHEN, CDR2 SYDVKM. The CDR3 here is CASSLSRRNYGYTF. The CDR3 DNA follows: TGTGCCAGCAGTTTGAGTAGGCGGAACTATGGCTACACCTTC.

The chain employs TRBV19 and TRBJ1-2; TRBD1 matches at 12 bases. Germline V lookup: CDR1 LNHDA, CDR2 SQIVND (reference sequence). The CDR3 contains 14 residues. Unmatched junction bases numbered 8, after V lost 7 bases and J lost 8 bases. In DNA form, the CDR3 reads TGTGCCAGTATGCGGGACAGGGGGCGTCAGGGCTACACCTTC. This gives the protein CASMRDRGRQGYTF.

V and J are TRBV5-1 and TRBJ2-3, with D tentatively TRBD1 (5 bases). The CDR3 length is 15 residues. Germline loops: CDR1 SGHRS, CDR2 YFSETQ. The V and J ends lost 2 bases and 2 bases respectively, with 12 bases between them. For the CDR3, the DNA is TGCGCCAGCAGCTTCCAGGGCGGTTTCACAGATACGCAGTATTTT. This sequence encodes CASSFQGGFTDTQYF. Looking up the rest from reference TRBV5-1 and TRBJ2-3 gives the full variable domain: KAGVTQTPRYLIKTRGQQVTLSCSPISGHRSVSWYQQTPGQGLQFLFEYFSETQRNKGNFPGRFSGRQFSNSRSEMNVSTLELGDSALYLCASSFQGGFTDTQYFGPGTRLTVL.

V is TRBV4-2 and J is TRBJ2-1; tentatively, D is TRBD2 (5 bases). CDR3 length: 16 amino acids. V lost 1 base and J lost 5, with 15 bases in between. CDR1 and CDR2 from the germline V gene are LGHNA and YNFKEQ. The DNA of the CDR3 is TGTGCCAGCAGCCAAGGGGAGCCTAGCAGGAACAATGAGCAGTTCTTC. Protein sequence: CASSQGEPSRNNEQFF.

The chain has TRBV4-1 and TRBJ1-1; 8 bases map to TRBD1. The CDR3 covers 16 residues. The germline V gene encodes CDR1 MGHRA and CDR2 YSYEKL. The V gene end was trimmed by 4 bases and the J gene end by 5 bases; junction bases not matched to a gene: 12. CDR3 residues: CASSPGAVNRGTEAFF. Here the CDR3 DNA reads TGCGCCAGCAGCCCGGGGGCAGTAAACAGGGGGACTGAAGCTTTCTTT.

The CDR3 DNA is TGTGCCAGCAGCCACCCACGAGGAAACTATGGCTACACCTTC. As protein: CASSHPRGNYGYTF. J is TRBJ1-2 and V is TRBV11-2, with D unresolved. The V end lost 5 bases, the J end lost 2 bases, and 12 bases lay between the germline ends. Germline-derived CDR1 and CDR2 are SGHAT and FQNNGV. This CDR3 contains 14 residues. The complete variable domain, with remaining parts taken from reference TRBV11-2 and TRBJ1-2, reads EAGVAQSPRYKIIEKRQSVAFWCNPISGHATLYWYQQILGQGPKLLIQFQNNGVVDDSQLPKDRFSAERLKGVDSTLKIQPAKLEDSAVYLCASSHPRGNYGYTFGSGTRLTVV.

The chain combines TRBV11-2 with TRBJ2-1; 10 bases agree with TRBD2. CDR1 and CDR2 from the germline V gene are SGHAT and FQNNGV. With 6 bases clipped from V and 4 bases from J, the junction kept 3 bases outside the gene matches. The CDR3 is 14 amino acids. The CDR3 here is CASRGTSDYNEQFF. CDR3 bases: TGTGCCAGCAGGGGGACTAGCGATTACAATGAGCAGTTCTTC.

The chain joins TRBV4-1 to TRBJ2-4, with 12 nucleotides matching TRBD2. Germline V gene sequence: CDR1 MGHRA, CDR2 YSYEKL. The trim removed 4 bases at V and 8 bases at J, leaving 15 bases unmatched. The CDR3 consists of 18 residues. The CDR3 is CASSPSKTSGRGAYIQYF. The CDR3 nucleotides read TGCGCCAGCAGCCCCTCGAAGACTAGCGGGAGAGGAGCATACATTCAGTACTTC.

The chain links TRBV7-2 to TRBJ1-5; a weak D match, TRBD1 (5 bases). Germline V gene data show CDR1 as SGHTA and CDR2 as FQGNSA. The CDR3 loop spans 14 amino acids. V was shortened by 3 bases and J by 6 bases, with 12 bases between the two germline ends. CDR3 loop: CASSLGPGVQPQHF. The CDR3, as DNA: TGTGCCAGCAGCTTGGGACCGGGGGTTCAGCCCCAGCATTTT.

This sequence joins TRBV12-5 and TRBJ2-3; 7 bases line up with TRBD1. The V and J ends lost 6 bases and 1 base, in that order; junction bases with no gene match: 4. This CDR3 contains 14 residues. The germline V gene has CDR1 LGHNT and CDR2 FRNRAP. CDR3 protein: CASGPGTGTDTQYF. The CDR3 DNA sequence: TGTGCTAGTGGCCCAGGGACAGGCACAGATACGCAGTATTTT.

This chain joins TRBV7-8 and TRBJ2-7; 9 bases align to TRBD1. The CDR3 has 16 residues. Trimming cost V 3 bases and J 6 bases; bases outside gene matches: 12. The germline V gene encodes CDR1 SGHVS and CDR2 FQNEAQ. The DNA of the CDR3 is TGTGCCAGCAGCTTTGGCACCCGGGACAGGGAGCCCGAGCAGTACTTC. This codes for CASSFGTRDREPEQYF.

The DNA of the CDR3 is TGTGCCAGCAGTTACAGCAAGGGGAAGACTGGAAACACCATATATTTT. Amino acids: CASSYSKGKTGNTIYF. The chain joins TRBV6-5 to TRBJ1-3, with D possibly being TRBD1 (5 bases). This CDR3 has 16 residues. Germline V lookup: CDR1 MNHEY, CDR2 SVGAGI. Trimming removed 2 bases from V and 2 bases from J, with 13 bases in between.

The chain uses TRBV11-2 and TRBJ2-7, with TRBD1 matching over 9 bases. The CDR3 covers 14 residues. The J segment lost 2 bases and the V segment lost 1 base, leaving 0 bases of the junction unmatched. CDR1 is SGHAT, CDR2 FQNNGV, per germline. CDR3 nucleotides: TGTGCCAGCAGCTTAGGGACAGGGGCCTACGAGCAGTACTTC. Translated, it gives CASSLGTGAYEQYF.

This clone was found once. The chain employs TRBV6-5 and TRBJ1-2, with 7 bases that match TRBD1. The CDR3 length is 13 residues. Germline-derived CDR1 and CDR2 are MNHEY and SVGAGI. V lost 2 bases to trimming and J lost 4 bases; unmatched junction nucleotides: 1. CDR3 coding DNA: TGTGCCAGCAGTTACAGGGACAGCTATGGCTACACCTTC. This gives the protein CASSYRDSYGYTF.

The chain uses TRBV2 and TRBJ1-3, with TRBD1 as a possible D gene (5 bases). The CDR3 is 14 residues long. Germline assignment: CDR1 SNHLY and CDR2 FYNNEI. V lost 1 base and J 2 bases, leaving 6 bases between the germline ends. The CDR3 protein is CASSEEGTGNTIYF. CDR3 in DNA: TGTGCCAGCAGTGAAGAGGGGACTGGAAACACCATATATTTT.

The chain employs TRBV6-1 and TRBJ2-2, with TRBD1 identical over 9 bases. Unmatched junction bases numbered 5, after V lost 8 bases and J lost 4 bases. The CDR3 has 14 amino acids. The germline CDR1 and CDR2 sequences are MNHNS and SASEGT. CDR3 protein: CASHGTGLTGELFF. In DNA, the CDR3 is TGTGCCAGCCACGGGACAGGGCTCACCGGGGAGCTGTTTTTT.

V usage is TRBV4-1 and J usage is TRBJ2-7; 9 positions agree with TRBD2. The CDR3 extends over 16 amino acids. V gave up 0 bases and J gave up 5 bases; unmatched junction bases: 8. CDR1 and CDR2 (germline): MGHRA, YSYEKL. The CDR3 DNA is TGCGCCAGCAGCCAAGAAAGCGGGAGGCTGTTCCACGAGCAGTACTTC. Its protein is CASSQESGRLFHEQYF.

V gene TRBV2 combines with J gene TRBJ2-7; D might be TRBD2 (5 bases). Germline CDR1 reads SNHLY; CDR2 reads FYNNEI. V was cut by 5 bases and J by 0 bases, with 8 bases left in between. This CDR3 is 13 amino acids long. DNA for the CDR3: TGTGCCAGCAGTAGCGGTAACTCCTACGAGCAGTACTTC. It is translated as CASSSGNSYEQYF. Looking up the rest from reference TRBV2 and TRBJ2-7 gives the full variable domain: EPEVTQTPSHQVTQMGQEVILRCVPISNHLYFYWYRQILGQKVEFLVSFYNNEISEKSEIFDDQFSVERPDGSNFTLKIRSTKLEDSAMYFCASSSGNSYEQYFGPGTRLTVT.

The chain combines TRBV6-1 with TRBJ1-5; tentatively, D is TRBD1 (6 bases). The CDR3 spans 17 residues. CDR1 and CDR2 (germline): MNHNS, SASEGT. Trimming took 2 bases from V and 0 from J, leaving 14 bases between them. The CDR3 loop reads CASSENRDTYSNQPQHF. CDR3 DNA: TGTGCCAGCAGTGAAAACCGGGACACATATAGCAATCAGCCCCAGCATTTT.

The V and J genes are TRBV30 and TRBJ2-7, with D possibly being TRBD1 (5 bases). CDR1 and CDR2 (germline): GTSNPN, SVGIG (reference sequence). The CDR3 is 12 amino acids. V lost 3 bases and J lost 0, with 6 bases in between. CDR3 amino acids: CAWRGDSYEQYF. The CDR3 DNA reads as TGTGCCTGGAGAGGGGACTCCTACGAGCAGTACTTC.

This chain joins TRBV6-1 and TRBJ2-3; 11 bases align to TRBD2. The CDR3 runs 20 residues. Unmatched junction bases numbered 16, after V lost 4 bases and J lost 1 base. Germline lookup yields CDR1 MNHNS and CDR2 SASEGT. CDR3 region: CASSVRSSGRILRGTDTQYF. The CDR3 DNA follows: TGTGCCAGCAGTGTCAGGTCTAGCGGGAGGATCTTGAGAGGCACAGATACGCAGTATTTT.

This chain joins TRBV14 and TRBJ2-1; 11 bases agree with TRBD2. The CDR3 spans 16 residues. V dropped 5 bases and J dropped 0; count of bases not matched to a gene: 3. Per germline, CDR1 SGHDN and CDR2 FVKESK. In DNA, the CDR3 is TGTGCCAGCAGCACCCTAGCGGGAGGCTCCTACAATGAGCAGTTCTTC. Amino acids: CASSTLAGGSYNEQFF.